A selection of T cell receptor beta chains follows, all from one sample in a study of T cells in localized non-small cell lung cancer. Using immunoSEQ multiplex PCR, the repertoire was profiled, and TCRdb retains in-frame clones only, with some absent. Counted here are approximately 88,000 clones, more than 75% occurring once; the ten biggest clones make up roughly 4.3%. Sequenced here: PBMCs, sampled before any cancer treatment. These receptors all come from a woman aged 35-70 years with stage II squamous cell lung carcinoma. Both conserved end residues are part of each CDR3.

j_call v_call cdr3_aa
TRBJ2-7 TRBV5-4 CASSRRQGLGEQYF
TRBJ2-5 TRBV5-1 CASSLRGQETQYF
TRBJ1-4 TRBV6-5 CASSYSITGIKKKLFF
TRBJ1-2 TRBV7-9 CASSFNPPRYGYTF
TRBJ1-2 TRBV4-2 CASSLKVGGPNYGYTF
TRBJ2-6 TRBV6-5 CATTGGLSGANVLTF
TRBJ2-1 TRBV5-1 CASSLARLGTSGRSINEQFF
TRBJ2-5 TRBV7-2 CASRSVGKAEETQYF
TRBJ1-2 TRBV5-4 CASTVVGRPLLANYGYTF
TRBJ1-1 TRBV6-1 CASSDNPGMVTEAFF
TRBJ2-2 TRBV27 CASSSGIGDTGELFF
TRBJ1-3 TRBV15 CATSRGPGNTIYF
TRBJ2-2 TRBV5-1 CASTRGRGGQSNTGELFF
TRBJ1-6 TRBV2 CASRNGQSYNSPLHF
TRBJ2-2 TRBV6-5 CASSWGQAPYTGELFF
TRBJ1-1 TRBV28 CASSLSGTGGSEAFF
TRBJ1-3 TRBV10-3 CALGDGPGNTIYF
TRBJ2-2 TRBV30 CAWSKNTGELFF
TRBJ1-4 TRBV18 CASSPGGEKLFF
TRBJ1-1 TRBV25-1 CASSESPRGQGWTEAFF
TRBJ1-5 TRBV30 CAWGPGTGSNQPQHF
TRBJ1-4 TRBV6-6 CASRPGTGEKLFF
TRBJ1-1 TRBV7-2 CASSFDRDITEAFF
TRBJ1-2 TRBV5-1 CATRDPGNYGYTF
TRBJ2-1 TRBV19 CASTPPGLYNEQFF
TRBJ2-3 TRBV7-2 CASSLVAGVRDTQYF